This T cell receptor beta chain comes out of a study of T-cell reconstitution after alpha-beta-depleted transplantation in children. Overall study results and limits: T cells produced anew were the main source of T-cell counts and diversity one year after transplant. There were reportedly several hundred expanded graft clones from which alpha-beta T cells came about two months after transplant. In some patients, recipient T cells and intrathymic progenitors surviving conditioning explained high day-60 diversity.

This clonotype was observed a handful of times. What it binds is not known. Unique molecular identifiers were incorporated into the prepared TCRbeta library. TCRdb ran MiXCR on the PCR reads and lists one entry per CDR3 protein. The sample carries about 980,000 distinct CDR3 sequences, around 30% recorded once. The CDR3 has 14 residues. V shed 1 base and J shed 5 bases, with 9 bases lying between them. Germline values: CDR1 SGHDT, CDR2 YYEEEE. V gene TRBV5-6 combines with J gene TRBJ2-2, with D possibly called TRBD1 or TRBD2 (5 bases each). This clonotype was sampled from a boy under three years old who had a stem cell transplant for SCID, so the T cells may come from the graft donor. The source material was PBMCs, mostly from graft donor cells, sampled 360 days after TCRalphabeta/CD19-depleted stem cell transplant. In DNA form, the CDR3 reads TGTGCCAGCAGCTTGCGGGGACCAACCGGGGAGCTGTTTTTT. Translated: CASSLRGPTGELFF.